This T cell receptor beta chain was retrieved from a study of T cells in Graves' hyperthyroidism and ophthalmopathy. RNA transcripts were the template for amplifying TCR beta CDR3 regions. The HTBI set primed first-round TCR CDR3 RT-PCR. TCRdb processed the multiplex PCR reads anew with MiXCR; each CDR3 protein has one entry. The sample holds over 400,000 distinct CDR3 sequences, roughly 15% seen once. The study, taken as a whole, reports: Ophthalmopathy onset followed model prediction by a median about six months. Most thyroid clonotypes that were expanded above 0.001 also turned up in blood.

Patients having uncontrolled infection, another autoimmune disease, pregnancy or lactation were not included. The PBMCs studied were ones that came from 10 ml fresh peripheral blood. This clonotype was recorded at least ten times. Its specificity is not known. This TCR was sampled from a young man with Graves' ophthalmopathy. The material sequenced was blood.

The CDR3: CASSYGLVTDTQYF. The DNA of the CDR3 is TGTGCCAGCAGCTACGGACTAGTCACAGATACGCAGTATTTT. The chain couples TRBV7-2 to TRBJ2-3, with 7 bases aligning to TRBD2. V shed 4 bases and J 2 bases; nucleotides not matched to a gene: 3. This CDR3 has 14 amino acids. From germline, CDR1 is SGHTA and CDR2 FQGNSA.